The 14 T cell receptor beta chains given below trace back to one sample, sequenced in a study of blood T cells in healthy people across ages. Together with a sample-barcoded 5' primer, a J-beta primer mix was included in a second PCR lasting about 7 to 12 cycles. TCRdb re-called the 5' RACE reads with MiXCR, one entry per CDR3 protein. The sample yields about 640,000 distinct CDR3 sequences, about 53% seen once. Input material: blood. The source is a man between 60 and 75 years old in good health.

DNA for the CDR3: TGCAGTGCTAGGGCCTGGGACAGGGGGAGCAATCAGCCCCAGCATTTT. This sequence encodes CSARAWDRGSNQPQHF. The chain links TRBV20-1 to TRBJ1-5; 11 nucleotides agree with TRBD1. Germline V gene data show CDR1 as DFQATT and CDR2 as SNEGSKA (reference sequence). The trim removed 3 bases at V and 1 base at J, leaving 5 bases unmatched. This CDR3 has 16 amino acids.

This clonotype has just a few counts. The J gene is TRBJ2-7, the V gene TRBV2; D might be TRBD1 or TRBD2, each matching 5 bases. Germline V gene data show CDR1 as SNHLY and CDR2 as FYNNEI. Trimming cost V 6 bases and J 3 bases, with 9 bases left between them. The CDR3 is made up of 12 amino acids. The CDR3 region is CASRVGGYEQYF. The CDR3 nucleotides read TGTGCCAGCAGGGTTGGGGGCTACGAGCAGTACTTC.

This clonotype was seen only a few times. The V gene is TRBV28, the J gene TRBJ2-5; 7 positions agree with TRBD2. The germline V gene has CDR1 MDHEN and CDR2 SYDVKM. This CDR3 comprises 14 residues. V lost 3 bases to trimming and J lost 5 bases; unmatched junction nucleotides: 6. CDR3 nucleotides: TGTGCCAGCAGTTTTTCGGGGAGGGAGGAGACCCAGTACTTC. Residues: CASSFSGREETQYF.

V is TRBV28 and J is TRBJ2-2; TRBD1 matches at 10 bases. The germline V gene encodes CDR1 MDHEN and CDR2 SYDVKM. The CDR3 consists of 17 residues. Losses at the gene ends were 2 bases for V and 4 bases for J; bases not matched to a gene: 7. The CDR3 here is CASSLPGQGLGTGELFF. CDR3 DNA: TGTGCCAGCAGTTTACCGGGACAGGGGCTTGGCACCGGGGAGCTGTTTTTT. The entire variable domain, with the rest obtained from reference TRBV28 and TRBJ2-2, is as follows: DVKVTQSSRYLVKRTGEKVFLECVQDMDHENMFWYRQDPGLGLRLIYFSYDVKMKEKGDIPEGYSVSREKKERFSLILESASTNQTSMYLCASSLPGQGLGTGELFFGEGSRLTVL.

The rearrangement joins TRBV5-1 to TRBJ1-1; 7 bases agree with TRBD1. V was pared by 0 bases and J by 5 bases, with 7 bases of the junction left unmatched. Germline V gene sequence: CDR1 SGHRS, CDR2 YFSETQ. The CDR3 covers 15 residues. The CDR3 region is CASSLVGRGETEAFF. CDR3 bases: TGCGCCAGCAGCTTGGTTGGCAGGGGGGAAACTGAAGCTTTCTTT.

This chain links TRBV4-2 with TRBJ2-7; D possibly uses TRBD1 or TRBD2 (5 bases each). The CDR3 contains 20 residues. V was trimmed by 0 bases and J by 7 bases, leaving 31 bases between them. Germline V CDR1 and CDR2: LGHNA, YNFKEQ. CDR3 nucleotide sequence: TGTGCCAGCAGCCAAGAAGGCGGGCAGGGTTTCCGTAGCTCCTACAATGAGCAGTACTTC. Its translation: CASSQEGGQGFRSSYNEQYF.

The chain links TRBV11-2 to TRBJ2-1; D uncertain. The V end lost 5 bases, the J end lost 2 bases, and 7 bases lay between the germline ends. This CDR3 is built from 13 residues. Germline CDR1 and CDR2: SGHAT and FQNNGV. The DNA for the CDR3 is TGTGCCAGCAGCAGGGAAACCTACAATGAGCAGTTCTTC. Protein sequence: CASSRETYNEQFF.

The J gene is TRBJ2-2, the V gene TRBV27; 8 bases match TRBD1. The germline gives CDR1 MNHEY, CDR2 SMNVEV (reference sequence). This CDR3 contains 16 residues. V gave up 3 bases and J gave up 2 bases; unmatched junction bases: 5. As DNA, the CDR3 is TGTGCCAGCAGTTTGCTAGGACAGGGCAACACCGGGGAGCTGTTTTTT. This translates into CASSLLGQGNTGELFF.

This clonotype was detected only a few times. The chain carries TRBV3-1 and TRBJ2-1, with D perhaps matching TRBD1 (6 bases). The CDR3 totals 15 residues. Germline-derived CDR1 and CDR2 are LGHDT and YNNKEL (reference sequence). V gave up 6 bases and J gave up 2 bases, with 14 bases separating them. The CDR3 nucleotides are TGTGCCAGCAGACGCGCCCAGGGGCCCTACAATGAGCAGTTCTTC. Encoded protein: CASRRAQGPYNEQFF.

Comment on this clonotype: Given a much more abundant clone one base away, this may be a read error. V usage is TRBV12-3 or TRBV12-4 and J usage is TRBJ2-1; D might be TRBD2 (5 bases). The CDR3 sequence is 13 residues long. V shed 6 bases and J shed 7 bases, with 13 bases lying between them. The CDR3 sequence is CASRRADANEQFF. The CDR3 nucleotides read TGTGCCAGCAGGCGAGCGGATGCTAATGAGCAGTTCTTC.

The chain couples TRBV12-3 or TRBV12-4 to TRBJ1-1; TRBD1 matches at 7 bases. Germline trimming cut 6 bases from V and 6 bases from J; bases unmatched to any gene: 7. CDR3 length: 13 residues. The chain's CDR3 is CASRPDRAAEAFF. CDR3 DNA: TGTGCCAGCAGACCCGACAGGGCGGCTGAAGCTTTCTTT.

In this sample, this clonotype turned up many times. This rearrangement joins TRBV20-1 to TRBJ2-7; perhaps D is TRBD1 or TRBD2 (5 bases each). V was shortened by 6 bases and J by 3 bases, with 18 bases between the two germline ends. Germline CDR1 and CDR2: DFQATT and SNEGSKA (reference sequence). The CDR3 is 14 residues long. The CDR3 protein is CSARGRQHLYEQYF. For the CDR3, the DNA is TGCAGTGCCCGGGGACGGCAACACCTCTACGAGCAGTACTTC.

The gene calls are TRBV3-1 and TRBJ2-2, with 7 bases matching TRBD2. The junction had 12 bases not matched to a gene; V was cut back by 0 bases and J by 8 bases. The CDR3 has 17 amino acids. Germline-derived CDR1 and CDR2 are LGHDT and YNNKEL (reference sequence). As DNA, the CDR3 is TGTGCCAGCAGCCAAGATTGGGGGGGGACCGAACAAGGGGAGCTGTTTTTT. Translated, it gives CASSQDWGGTEQGELFF. Drawing the rest from reference TRBV3-1 and TRBJ2-2, the complete variable domain is DTAVSQTPKYLVTQMGNDKSIKCEQNLGHDTMYWYKQDSKKFLKIMFSYNNKELIINETVPNRFSPKSPDKAHLNLHINSLELGDSAVYFCASSQDWGGTEQGELFFGEGSRLTVL.

As concerns this clonotype: The junction departs from the called germline gene at one end, perhaps through a read error. The rearrangement links TRBV20-1 to TRBJ2-5, with D perhaps matching TRBD1 (6 bases). Germline V gives CDR1 DFQATT, CDR2 SNEGSKA (reference sequence). The CDR3 sequence is 14 residues long. CDR3 bases: TGCAGTGCACCTCCGGGACACAATCAAGAGACCCGGTACTTC. Translated, it gives CSAPPGHNQETRYF.